This T cell receptor (beta chain) is from a study of blood T cell repertoires in COVID-19. As for the study in general: Some COVID-19 samples were acute and others convalescent; all came from the United States, Italy and Spain. Sources were T cells, B-cell-depleted T cells, or PBMCs; the material itself was cDNA or gDNA.

Assay used: immunoSEQ multiplex PCR; TCRdb lists only in-frame clones, some missing. The sample carries about 150,000 clones, approximately 86% recorded once. Trimming took 3 bases from V and 1 from J, leaving 15 bases between them. Germline V gene sequence: CDR1 ENHRY, CDR2 SYGVKD. The CDR3 extends over 16 amino acids. The recovered donors of Cohort 3 showed two negative PCRs, clearance, or symptom resolution. The receptor's source is a woman aged 35 to 49 who had recovered from COVID-19. The chain employs TRBV10-3 and TRBJ2-5; D not certain. The material sequenced was PBMCs or T cells enriched from blood (not recorded which). CDR3 sequence: CAISEGSGHIQETQYF. The CDR3 coding sequence is TGTGCCATCAGTGAAGGATCTGGGCATATCCAAGAGACCCAGTACTTC.